What follows describes a single T cell receptor beta chain. This receptor's antigen is unknown. No clone much larger than this one lies a single base away; base qualities are absent. Genomic DNA was extracted from sorted cells for sequencing of the TCRbeta CDR3 region. TCRbeta CDR3 regions were sequenced using the immunoSEQ Assay. TCRdb carries this immuneACCESS record with in-frame sequences only. Its versions omit some clonotypes, under half of them owing to an unresolved V gene in the studies checked, with the rest unexplained. The sample table records about 45,000 clones; roughly 92% of these occur just once. About 15% of the sample lies in the top ten. Measured from the cysteine to the phenylalanine, the CDR3 is 13 residues long. Only the CDR3 DNA stays, 39 bases, in frame from base 1. V gives up 0 bases and J gives up 7 bases, and the segment between their germline ends measures 10 bases. Per the germline V gene, LGHNA is the CDR1 and YNFKEQ is the CDR2.

This sample is drawn from a study of OX40 agonist ivuxolimab in advanced cancers. General notes on the study: The costimulatory receptor OX40 (CD134) was targeted by ivuxolimab, a fully human IgG2 agonistic monoclonal antibody. The paper covers the monotherapy dose-escalation part of the phase I ivuxolimab trial, which included N of about 51 patients. Patients were allowed to have had prior anti-PD-1, anti-PD-L1 or anti-CTLA-4 therapy, and less than 45% of the dose-escalation patients had previously received checkpoint inhibitors. Partial responses occurred in three dose-escalation patients: two with cutaneous melanoma and one with hepatocellular carcinoma. Intravenous ivuxolimab was administered to patients every 2 weeks at six dose levels: 0.01, 0.1, 0.3, 1.5, 3 and 10 mg/kg. The point of sequencing TCRbeta in the periphery was to test whether ivuxolimab changed TCR sequence diversity and drove clonal T-cell expansion. In the dose-escalation cohort, 82.7% of patients were male, and the mean age was around 60 years with a range of roughly 20 to 85. Among the 50 to 55 dose-escalation patients, around 19 had hepatocellular carcinoma, about 15 melanoma, 9 renal cell carcinoma and 9 head and neck cancer.

The trial excluded patients who had a history of autoimmune disease or were on systemic immunosuppression. Peripheral blood for TCR sequencing was collected from all dose cohorts at baseline, on cycle 4 day 1, and on cycle 7 day 1. The samples were drawn from a first-in-human, open-label, multicenter phase I dose-escalation trial of ivuxolimab. The trial enrolled adults with locally advanced or metastatic head and neck squamous cell, hepatocellular, melanoma or renal cell carcinoma. Before TCR sequencing, CD4+ T cells and CD8+ T cells from peripheral blood were sorted into separate populations. General conclusions and limits of the study: In partial responders in the 0.1-3.0 mg/kg groups, normalized peripheral clonal expansion was found to be among the lowest, especially among CD8+ T cells. Antigen specificity was not determined for the clonally expanded peripheral T cells. On average, CD8+ T cells showed more expanded clones than CD4+ T cells after ivuxolimab. Low levels of normalized T-cell clonal expansion were also seen in some nonresponding patients. At doses from 0.1 to 3.0 mg/kg, clonal expansion was seen in both CD4+ and CD8+ blood T cells between baseline and week 6.

This TCR derives from an adult with an advanced solid tumor such as melanoma, head and neck, liver or kidney cancer. The sequencing here drew on CD4+ or CD8+ T cells sorted from blood, taken in a trial of the OX40 agonist ivuxolimab. The V gene is TRBV4-2 and the J gene is TRBJ2-7; the D gene assignment is ambiguous. The DNA sequence follows: TGTGCCAGCAGCCAAGATAATCCTCTAGAGCAGTACTTC. It codes for CASSQDNPLEQYF.